What follows is one T cell receptor (beta chain) and its context. Its specificity is not known. This sample is drawn from a study of identical twins. Each CDR3 protein is one row after TCRdb ran MiXCR on the 5' RACE reads. The sample records around 690,000 distinct CDR3 sequences, 21% being singletons. General study results and limits: Models predicted too little out-of-frame TCR alpha sharing in monozygotic twins.

V was trimmed by 2 bases and J by 7 bases, leaving 8 bases between them. The CDR3 runs to 12 residues. Per the germline V gene, CDR1 is ENHRY and CDR2 is SYGVKD. These data also formed part of another study, on T cells expressing NK-cell markers. Per that study: About 1.0-8% of CD8+ T cells in about 6 donors belonged to dominant NKG2C+ clonotypes.

V gene TRBV10-3 combines with J gene TRBJ2-5; D not certain. Sequencing used PBMCs. This clonotype originated in a woman aged 18-30 years in good health. CDR3 DNA sequence: TGTGCCATCAGTGAGGGCTTCGGGACCCAGTACTTC. Protein product: CAISEGFGTQYF.